These 18 T cell receptor beta chains were sequenced from one sample in a study of CD8 T cells in Susac syndrome. RNA, at about 0.45 to 1 ug, was reverse transcribed with random hexamers. Using its own MiXCR run on the immunoSEQ multiplex PCR reads, TCRdb lists one record per CDR3 protein. The sample yields 100,000 to 150,000 distinct CDR3 sequences, about 94% seen once. Sequenced input: CD8+ T cells from PBMCs. The receptors were gathered from a human donor with Susac syndrome.

The genes are TRBV20-1 and TRBJ2-7; D remains ambiguous. This CDR3 is built from 15 residues. Germline V gene data show CDR1 as DFQATT and CDR2 as SNEGSKA (reference sequence). Trimming pared 2 bases from V and 0 bases from J, leaving 14 bases between. CDR3 region: CSARPLDISSYEQYF. The CDR3, as DNA: TGCAGTGCTAGACCTCTTGACATTAGCTCCTACGAGCAGTACTTC.

The chain is built from TRBV4-1 and TRBJ2-1, with D perhaps TRBD1 (6 bases). The CDR3 consists of 13 residues. V shed 0 bases and J shed 10 bases, with 10 bases lying between them. The germline V gene encodes CDR1 MGHRA and CDR2 YSYEKL. CDR3 sequence reads: CASSQDGDTEQFF. DNA for the CDR3: TGCGCCAGCAGCCAAGACGGGGACACAGAGCAGTTCTTC.

The chain carries TRBV13 and TRBJ2-7; either TRBD1 or TRBD2 may fit D (5 bases each). From germline, CDR1 is PRHDT and CDR2 FYEKMQ (reference sequence). This CDR3 spans 17 amino acids. Trimming cost V 2 bases and J 9 bases, with 26 bases left between them. CDR3 region: CASSLFGQQGPPAGQYF. Written as DNA, the CDR3 is TGTGCCAGCAGCTTATTTGGCCAGCAGGGCCCCCCCGCGGGGCAGTACTTC.

This chain connects TRBV30 to TRBJ2-7; perhaps TRBD2 as D (6 bases). V lost 2 bases, J lost 4 bases, and 9 bases lay in between. CDR3 size: 12 residues. Germline V CDR1 and CDR2: GTSNPN, SVGIG (reference sequence). This CDR3 is CAWSRREYEQYF. The CDR3 coding sequence is TGTGCCTGGAGTAGGAGGGAATACGAGCAGTACTTC.

This chain uses TRBV7-9 with TRBJ1-1; D gene uncertain. The V and J ends lost 0 bases and 6 bases respectively, with 8 bases between them. Germline V gene lookup returns CDR1 SEHNR and CDR2 FQNEAQ (reference sequence). This CDR3 comprises 13 residues. The CDR3 bases are TGTGCCAGCAGCTTAGCGCTGCAGGCTGAAGCTTTCTTT. Its protein is CASSLALQAEAFF.

CDR3 nucleotide sequence: TGTGCCAGCAGCCAACGTGAGCGGGGCACGAACAATGAGCAGTTCTTC. It translates to CASSQRERGTNNEQFF. The rearrangement uses TRBV3-1 and TRBJ2-1, with 7 bases matching TRBD2. With 2 bases clipped from V and 5 bases from J, the junction kept 9 bases outside the gene matches. The CDR3 is 16 amino acids. The germline V gene encodes CDR1 LGHDT and CDR2 YNNKEL (reference sequence).

The chain combines TRBV29-1 with TRBJ1-1; D remains ambiguous. This CDR3 comprises 10 residues. V dropped 7 bases and J dropped 8 bases, with 11 bases sitting between them. Germline CDR1 SQVTM, CDR2 ANQGSEA. CDR3 nucleotides: TGCAGCGCCCTGCAAGACGAAGCTTTCTTT. This encodes CSALQDEAFF.

V is TRBV7-6 and J is TRBJ1-6, with D uncertain. The CDR3 sequence is 13 residues long. The ends were cut back, 4 bases at V and 5 bases at J, with 6 bases in the middle. Germline V gene data show CDR1 as SGHVS and CDR2 as FNYEAQ. The CDR3 nucleotides read TGTGCCAGCAGCTCGGAAGATAATTCACCCCTCCACTTT. This codes for CASSSEDNSPLHF.

V usage is TRBV29-1 and J usage is TRBJ2-7, with TRBD2 as a possible D gene (6 bases). V lost 4 bases, J lost 6 bases, and 16 bases lay in between. Germline CDR1 and CDR2: SQVTM and ANQGSEA. CDR3 length: 13 residues. The CDR3 DNA reads TGCAGCGTTGTAGGGGAGGTTTCGTCCGAGCAGTACTTC. Protein: CSVVGEVSSEQYF.

V is TRBV20-1 and J is TRBJ2-7; D is unresolved. Germline V CDR1 and CDR2: DFQATT, SNEGSKA (reference sequence). V gave up 6 bases and J gave up 0 bases, with 18 bases separating them. The CDR3 loop spans 15 amino acids. CDR3 sequence reads: CSARGSEFPSYEQYF. The CDR3 DNA is TGCAGTGCCCGAGGATCCGAATTCCCCTCCTACGAGCAGTACTTC.

The V and J genes are TRBV9 and TRBJ2-5; 7 bases fit TRBD1. The CDR3 runs to 15 residues. J lost 5 bases, V lost 4 bases, and 11 bases had no gene match. Germline values: CDR1 SGDLS, CDR2 YYNGEE. The CDR3 spells CASSPRDSGRETQYF. The DNA of the CDR3 is TGTGCCAGCAGCCCAAGGGACAGTGGCCGGGAGACCCAGTACTTC.

A single count supports this clonotype. The J gene is TRBJ1-2, the V gene TRBV29-1; D gene uncertain. The V end lost 7 bases, the J end lost 5 bases, and 11 bases lay between the germline ends. The CDR3 extends over 11 amino acids. CDR1 and CDR2 from the germline V gene are SQVTM and ANQGSEA. The CDR3 DNA reads as TGCAGCGCCCCGGACGGTTATGGCTACACCTTC. It specifies CSAPDGYGYTF.

This clonotype appeared a single time. V and J are TRBV9 and TRBJ2-5; D is undetermined. V gave up 4 bases and J gave up 0 bases, with 10 bases separating them. Germline lookup yields CDR1 SGDLS and CDR2 YYNGEE. CDR3 length equals 14 residues. In DNA form, the CDR3 reads TGTGCCAGCAGCCCCGGTTCGGACCAAGAGACCCAGTACTTC. This codes for CASSPGSDQETQYF.

This rearrangement joins TRBV6-5 to TRBJ2-6; D perhaps matches TRBD2 (7 bases). The CDR3 contains 19 residues. With 0 bases removed from V and 0 bases from J, the gap between germline ends came to 15 bases. CDR1 is MNHEY, CDR2 SVGAGI, per germline. In nucleotides, the CDR3 is TGTGCCAGCAGTTACTCGAGAGGAGGGGGGGGCTCTGGGGCCAACGTCCTGACTTTC. Translated: CASSYSRGGGGSGANVLTF.

The chain employs TRBV29-1 and TRBJ2-1; weak D call: TRBD1 (8 bases). The V gene's germline CDR1 is SQVTM and CDR2 ANQGSEA. Trimming left V 6 bases short and J 10 bases short, with 13 bases between. The CDR3 has 11 residues. CDR3 sequence: CSVDRGGEQFF. The CDR3 nucleotides read TGCAGCGTAGACAGGGGAGGGGAGCAGTTCTTC.

This chain links TRBV3-1 with TRBJ1-5; TRBD1 is a possible D gene (5 bases). There are 16 residues in the CDR3. Trimming pared 0 bases from V and 3 bases from J, leaving 12 bases between. Germline CDR1 LGHDT, CDR2 YNNKEL (reference sequence). The CDR3 loop reads CASSQDVGAYNQPQHF. The CDR3 DNA follows: TGTGCCAGCAGCCAAGATGTAGGGGCCTACAATCAGCCCCAGCATTTT.

The chain recombines TRBV13 with TRBJ2-7; TRBD1 aligns across 7 bases. V was clipped by 5 bases and J by 2 bases; unmatched bases: 9. The CDR3 totals 15 residues. Germline V gives CDR1 PRHDT, CDR2 FYEKMQ (reference sequence). For the CDR3, the DNA is TGTGCCAGCAGCCCATCAGCAGGGGGACCCTACGAGCAGTACTTC. This translates into CASSPSAGGPYEQYF. The full variable domain, rest sourced from reference TRBV13 and TRBJ2-7, is AAGVIQSPRHLIKEKRETATLKCYPIPRHDTVYWYQQGPGQDPQFLISFYEKMQSDKGSIPDRFSAQQFSDYHSELNMSSLELGDSALYFCASSPSAGGPYEQYFGPGTRLTVT.

The chain recombines TRBV9 with TRBJ2-3, with TRBD2 matching 7 bases. The CDR3 is made up of 16 amino acids. Germline V gene sequence: CDR1 SGDLS, CDR2 YYNGEE. After removal of 4 bases from V and 1 base from J, the junction contained 9 bases not matched to a gene. For the CDR3, the DNA is TGTGCCAGCAGCCCAAGCGGGGCGGGGGGCACAGATACGCAGTATTTT. Translated: CASSPSGAGGTDTQYF.